This entry lists 18 T cell receptor beta chains sequenced from one sample in a study of T cell changes during pregnancy in multiple sclerosis. The method was immunoSEQ multiplex PCR; TCRdb's version includes in-frame clones alone and lacks a portion of them. The sample records around 36,000 clones, more than 90% being singletons. The source was peripheral blood, collected before pregnancy. All receptors derive from a female donor with multiple sclerosis, enrolled in a pregnancy study.

The gene calls are TRBV25-1 and TRBJ2-5; 7 bases align to TRBD1. The DNA end is a closer match to TRBJ2-7, so the J assignment may be wrong. The CDR3 contains 14 residues. The germline V gene encodes CDR1 MGHDK and CDR2 SYGVNS. CDR3 amino acids: CASSDHDRVGEQYF. The CDR3 coding sequence is TGTGCCAGCAGTGATCATGACAGGGTCGGCGAGCAGTACTTC.

The chain links TRBV5-1 to TRBJ1-1; no reliable D call. Germline lookup yields CDR1 SGHRS and CDR2 YFSETQ. This CDR3 has 14 residues. The germline V and J ends were trimmed by 0 bases and 1 base, with 7 bases remaining between them. CDR3 amino acids: CASSLEAGNTEAFF. The CDR3 nucleotides read TGCGCCAGCAGCTTGGAGGCGGGGAACACTGAAGCTTTCTTT.

V and J are TRBV19 and TRBJ2-7, with no clear D. The V end was cut by 0 bases, the J end by 4 bases, with 10 bases between. Germline V gives CDR1 LNHDA, CDR2 SQIVND (reference sequence). The CDR3 length is 14 residues. The CDR3 DNA reads as TGTGCCAGTAGTATAGATCTAGAGGCGTACGAGCAGTACTTC. Translated: CASSIDLEAYEQYF.

V usage is TRBV19 and J usage is TRBJ1-5; 7 bases are a match to TRBD1. Germline CDR1 is LNHDA and CDR2 is SQIVND (reference sequence). Trimming removed 5 bases from V and 3 bases from J; junction bases left unmatched: 7. The CDR3 runs 15 residues. The CDR3 is CASSGGTAYNQPQHF. CDR3 coding DNA: TGTGCCAGTAGTGGCGGGACAGCTTACAATCAGCCCCAGCATTTT.

The chain couples TRBV13 to TRBJ2-7; 7 bases agree with TRBD2. V lost 4 bases, J lost 6 bases, and 12 bases stayed unmatched. The CDR3 is made up of 15 amino acids. Per the germline V gene, CDR1 is PRHDT and CDR2 is FYEKMQ (reference sequence). The CDR3 sequence is CASSSGAGAPREQYF. The CDR3 nucleotides read TGTGCCAGCAGCTCAGGTGCGGGAGCGCCCCGCGAGCAGTACTTC.

This chain joins TRBV5-6 and TRBJ1-1; maybe TRBD1 (5 bases). Between the trimmed V and J ends, which lost 3 bases and 6 bases, there was a span of 15 bases. Germline V gene lookup returns CDR1 SGHDT and CDR2 YYEEEE. This CDR3 has 14 residues. For the CDR3, the DNA is TGTGCCAGCAGCTCCCGGGACTTAGTACCTGAAGCTTTCTTT. This codes for CASSSRDLVPEAFF.

The gene calls are TRBV5-6 and TRBJ1-5; the match to TRBD1 covers 8 bases. V lost 2 bases, J lost 7 bases, and 8 bases stayed unmatched. The CDR3 length is 15 residues. Germline CDR1 SGHDT, CDR2 YYEEEE. Here the CDR3 DNA reads TGTGCCAGCAGCTTCAGGGGGCTGACGGACCAGCCCCAGCATTTT. Its protein is CASSFRGLTDQPQHF.

The rearrangement joins TRBV18 to TRBJ2-5; D gene unclear. Germline V gene data show CDR1 as KGHSH and CDR2 as LQKENI. The germline V and J ends were trimmed by 4 bases and 2 bases, with 8 bases remaining between them. The CDR3 consists of 13 residues. CDR3 sequence (DNA): TGTGCCAGCTCACTAGTACAGCAAGAGACCCAGTACTTC. Residues: CASSLVQQETQYF.

The J gene is TRBJ2-5, the V gene TRBV6-5, with D perhaps matching TRBD1 (5 bases). The J call may be mistaken, given a closer DNA end match to TRBJ2-7. CDR3 length: 14 amino acids. Per the germline V gene, CDR1 is MNHEY and CDR2 is SVGAGI. CDR3 coding DNA: TGTGCCAGCAGCATGACAGCAAATACCTACGAGCAGTACTTC. Translation: CASSMTANTYEQYF.

The chain has TRBV5-6 and TRBJ1-5, with TRBD1 matching 10 bases. Germline CDR1 SGHDT, CDR2 YYEEEE. The CDR3 is 16 residues long. The V gene end was trimmed by 5 bases and the J gene end by 7 bases; junction bases not matched to a gene: 12. The CDR3 DNA reads as TGTGCCAGCAGTAAACTCCGGGACAGGGGCGACCAGCCCCAGCATTTT. Residues: CASSKLRDRGDQPQHF.

CDR3 in amino acids: CASSKRRTSGFYTQYF. The CDR3 DNA reads TGTGCCAGCAGCAAACGACGGACTAGCGGTTTTTATACGCAGTATTTT. This chain links TRBV21-1 with TRBJ2-3; TRBD2 was called by the table and not checked on the DNA. TRBV21-1 is a known pseudogene. The length of the CDR3 is 16 residues.

The chain joins TRBV19 to TRBJ2-7, with 7 bases matching TRBD2. The germline V gene encodes CDR1 LNHDA and CDR2 SQIVND (reference sequence). J lost 2 bases, V lost 3 bases, and 4 bases had no gene match. The CDR3 has 14 residues. The CDR3 loop reads CASSIGLAAYEQYF. CDR3 nucleotides: TGTGCCAGTAGTATCGGCCTAGCGGCCTACGAGCAGTACTTC.

The chain has TRBV7-7 and TRBJ2-5, with D perhaps matching TRBD1 (7 bases). There are 15 residues in the CDR3. CDR1 and CDR2 from the germline V gene are SSHAT and FNYEAQ (reference sequence). V was pared by 1 base and J by 4 bases, with 13 bases between. CDR3 nucleotide sequence: TGTGCCAGCAGCTTAGTAGGAGGGGGCCGAGAGACCCAGTACTTC. This gives the protein CASSLVGGGRETQYF.

The chain is built from TRBV19 and TRBJ1-4; 7 bases agree with TRBD1. Germline V gives CDR1 LNHDA, CDR2 SQIVND (reference sequence). J gave up 8 bases and V 0 bases, and 9 bases lay outside the gene matches. The CDR3 covers 16 residues. Here the CDR3 DNA reads TGTGCCAGTAGTATAGATCCTACAGGGGTCGGGGAAAAACTGTTTTTT. Amino acids: CASSIDPTGVGEKLFF.

This clone was observed once. The rearrangement links TRBV18 to TRBJ1-5; D remains unclear. CDR1 and CDR2 (germline): KGHSH, LQKENI. V shed 3 bases and J shed 0 bases, with 15 bases lying between them. There are 17 residues in the CDR3. CDR3 nucleotides: TGTGCCAGCTCACCTGGGCCCGCCGACCGTAGCAATCAGCCCCAGCATTTT. Protein sequence: CASSPGPADRSNQPQHF.

In this sample, this clone turned up a few times. This chain connects TRBV18 to TRBJ1-5; D uncertain. The V gene's germline CDR1 is KGHSH and CDR2 LQKENI. V was shortened by 3 bases and J by 1 base, with 10 bases between the two germline ends. The CDR3 is 15 residues long. The CDR3 coding sequence is TGTGCCAGCTCACCGGCGGTTTACAGCAATCAGCCCCAGCATTTT. Translating it yields CASSPAVYSNQPQHF.

In nucleotides, the CDR3 is TGTGCCAGCACCTGGGGGGGGCAGGGCACCGGGGAGCTGTTTTTT. This sequence encodes CASTWGGQGTGELFF. The V and J genes are TRBV5-4 and TRBJ2-2; D possibly corresponds to TRBD2 (7 bases). Trimming removed 6 bases from V and 4 bases from J, with 16 bases in between. The CDR3 totals 15 residues. From germline, CDR1 is SGHNT and CDR2 YYREEE (reference sequence). Full variable domain (remainder filled in from reference TRBV5-4 and TRBJ2-2): ETGVTQSPTHLIKTRGQQVTLRCSSQSGHNTVSWYQQALGQGPQFIFQYYREEENGRGNFPPRFSGLQFPNYSSELNVNALELDDSALYLCASTWGGQGTGELFFGEGSRLTVL.

The count of this clone is one. The chain recombines TRBV4-2 with TRBJ2-7; possible D gene TRBD1, 5 bases. The germline V gene encodes CDR1 LGHNA and CDR2 YNFKEQ. Trimming took 2 bases from V and 5 from J, leaving 16 bases between them. CDR3 length: 15 residues. CDR3 nucleotides: TGTGCCAGCAGCCAAACTATATTAGGGGATAACGAGCAGTACTTC. Encoded protein: CASSQTILGDNEQYF.